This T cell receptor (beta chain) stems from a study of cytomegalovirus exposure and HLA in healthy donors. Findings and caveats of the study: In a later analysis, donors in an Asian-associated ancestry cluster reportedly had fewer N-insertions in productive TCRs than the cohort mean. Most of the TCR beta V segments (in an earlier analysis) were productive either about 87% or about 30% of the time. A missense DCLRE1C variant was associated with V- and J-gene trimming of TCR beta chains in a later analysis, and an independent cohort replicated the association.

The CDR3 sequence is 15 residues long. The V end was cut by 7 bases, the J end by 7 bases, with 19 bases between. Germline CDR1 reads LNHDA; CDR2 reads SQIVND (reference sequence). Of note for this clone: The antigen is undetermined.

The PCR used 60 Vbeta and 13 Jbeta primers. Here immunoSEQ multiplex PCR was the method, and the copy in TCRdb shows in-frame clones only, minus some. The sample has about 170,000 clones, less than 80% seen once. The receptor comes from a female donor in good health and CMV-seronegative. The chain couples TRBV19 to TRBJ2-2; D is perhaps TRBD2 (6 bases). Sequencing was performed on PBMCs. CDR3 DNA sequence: TGTGCCAGTATGGAGGGGCTCCCAAAGGGCGGGGAGCTGTTTTTT. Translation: CASMEGLPKGGELFF.